This TCR beta chain was sequenced during a study of blood T cells in healthy people across ages. A second 7 to 11 cycle PCR used barcoded and J-beta primers. One entry per CDR3 protein results from TCRdb running MiXCR on the 5' RACE reads. The sample holds nearly 800,000 distinct CDR3 sequences; 20% to 25% are singletons and the top ten take under 4%. V was pared by 5 bases and J by 11 bases, with 18 bases between. CDR1 SGHAT and CDR2 FQNNGV come from the germline V gene. The CDR3 is 13 amino acids. A few counts support this clonotype. Its antigen is currently unknown. The study, taken as a whole, reports: Unsorted PBMC material precluded a definitive naive versus antigen-experienced comparison.

These data are also associated with another study on T cells of mothers and their children.

The specimen was blood. V is TRBV11-2 and J is TRBJ2-5, with a possible D match to TRBD2 (5 bases). This receptor was taken from a boy aged 5-17 years in good health. Written as DNA, the CDR3 is TGTGCCAGCAGCCCTCTGGGGAGAGAAGAGCAGTACTTC. Its protein is CASSPLGREEQYF.